Listed below are T cell receptor beta chains from one sample, sequenced in a study of cytomegalovirus exposure and HLA in healthy donors. TCRdb's copy holds only in-frame clones and misses some; the assay was immunoSEQ multiplex PCR. Here the sample table reports about 130,000 clones. Source material: PBMCs. These receptors all come from a woman aged 60-70 years in good health and CMV-seronegative. Each CDR3 is given with its conserved first and last residue. The order of the fields is J gene, V gene, D gene, CDR3 length, CDR3 DNA, CDR3 protein. A D gene is named only where the DNA matches it firmly.

J: TRBJ2-5; V: TRBV9; D: TRBD2; length: 15; DNA: TGTGCCAGCAGCCTGGGGACTAGCGGGGGGGAGACCCAGTACTTC; CDR3: CASSLGTSGGETQYF
J: TRBJ2-1; V: TRBV7-9; D: TRBD2; length: 16; DNA: TGTGCCAGCAGCTTAGAGCTAGCGGGGGGCTCCGATGAGCAGTTCTTC; CDR3: CASSLELAGGSDEQFF
J: TRBJ1-2; V: TRBV28; D: TRBD1; length: 14; DNA: TGTGCCAGCAGTTTAGAGGGGGCCTACTATGGCTACACCTTC; CDR3: CASSLEGAYYGYTF
J: TRBJ2-7; V: TRBV7-8; D: TRBD2; length: 14; DNA: TGTGCCAGCAGCCGAACTAGCGGCGCATACGAGCAGTACTTC; CDR3: CASSRTSGAYEQYF
J: TRBJ1-1; V: TRBV7-8; D: TRBD1; length: 14; DNA: TGTGCCAGCAGAGGGACAGGCTGGGGCACTGAAGCTTTCTTT; CDR3: CASRGTGWGTEAFF
J: TRBJ2-1; V: TRBV2; D: TRBD2; length: 15; DNA: TGTGCCAGCAGGACGGGGGGACTAGGGGCAGGAGAGCAGTTCTTC; CDR3: CASRTGGLGAGEQFF
J: TRBJ1-2; V: TRBV10-3; D: TRBD1; length: 13; DNA: TGTGCCATCGAACAGGGGGATGGCTATGGCTACACCTTC; CDR3: CAIEQGDGYGYTF
J: TRBJ2-7; V: TRBV29-1; D: TRBD1; length: 14; DNA: TGCAGCGTAGCCCGGGACAGGGGTTCCTACGAGCAGTACTTC; CDR3: CSVARDRGSYEQYF
J: TRBJ1-1; V: TRBV5-1; D: -; length: 14; DNA: TGCGCCAGCAGCTTGACAGGGATGAACACTGAAGCTTTCTTT; CDR3: CASSLTGMNTEAFF
J: TRBJ2-5; V: TRBV10-3; D: TRBD1; length: 15; DNA: TGTGCCATCGGAGACAGGGGGCGAAGGGAAGAGACCCAGTACTTC; CDR3: CAIGDRGRREETQYF
J: TRBJ2-7; V: TRBV7-3; D: -; length: 14; DNA: TGTGCCAGCAGCTTGACAGGTTCCCCCTACGAGCAGTACTTC; CDR3: CASSLTGSPYEQYF
J: TRBJ1-6; V: TRBV18; D: -; length: 15; DNA: TGTGCCAGCTCACCACAGCGACAGGAAAATTCACCCCTCCACTTT; CDR3: CASSPQRQENSPLHF
J: TRBJ1-4; V: TRBV7-2; D: -; length: 13; DNA: TGTGCCAGCAGCTTTTGGGAGAATGAAAAACTGTTTTTT; CDR3: CASSFWENEKLFF
J: TRBJ2-2; V: TRBV19; D: -; length: 17; DNA: TGTGCCAGTAGTAGTGGACAGTTCGCACAGAACACCGGGGAGCTGTTTTTT; CDR3: CASSSGQFAQNTGELFF
J: TRBJ2-7; V: TRBV15; D: TRBD2; length: 16; DNA: TGTGCCACCAGCAGAGCTTCCGGACTAGCGGGGCTCGAGCAGTACTTC; CDR3: CATSRASGLAGLEQYF
J: TRBJ1-1; V: TRBV7-9; D: -; length: 17; DNA: TGTGCCAGCAGCCCGGGGGGAGCCGGGGGTTGGAACACTGAAGCTTTCTTT; CDR3: CASSPGGAGGWNTEAFF
J: TRBJ2-3; V: TRBV2; D: -; length: 13; DNA: TGTGCCAGCAGCGGGATTTACACAGATACGCAGTATTTT; CDR3: CASSGIYTDTQYF
J: TRBJ2-7; V: TRBV7-2; D: TRBD1; length: 15; DNA: TGTGCCAGCAGCCTAAACCAGGGGGCTTACTACGAGCAGTACTTC; CDR3: CASSLNQGAYYEQYF
J: TRBJ2-7; V: TRBV6-1; D: -; length: 11; DNA: TGCGCCAGCAGGGGGGACTCCACCCAGTACTTC; CDR3: CASRGDSTQYF
J: TRBJ1-1; V: TRBV7-9; D: TRBD1; length: 13; DNA: TGTGCCAGCAGGATAGACAGGGTAACTGAAGCTTTCTTT; CDR3: CASRIDRVTEAFF
J: TRBJ1-6; V: TRBV6-5; D: TRBD1; length: 16; DNA: TGTGCCAGCAGTTACACCGGGACAGGGAATAATTCACCCCTCCACTTT; CDR3: CASSYTGTGNNSPLHF
J: TRBJ1-1; V: TRBV5-1; D: -; length: 13; DNA: TGCGCCAGCAGCTTGGCCGAGGTGAGTGAAGCTTTCTTT; CDR3: CASSLAEVSEAFF
J: TRBJ2-7; V: TRBV9; D: TRBD2; length: 14; DNA: TGTGCCAGCAGCGTAGGTATAGCGGGGAGGGAGCAGTACTTC; CDR3: CASSVGIAGREQYF
J: TRBJ2-4; V: TRBV6-1; D: -; length: 13; DNA: TGTGCCAGCACAGGGGTGGTCAAAAACATTCAGTACTTC; CDR3: CASTGVVKNIQYF
J: TRBJ2-7; V: TRBV10-1; D: TRBD1; length: 15; DNA: TGCGCCAGCAGTCGTACGGGACAGGGGGCCAACGAGCAGTACTTC; CDR3: CASSRTGQGANEQYF
J: TRBJ2-3; V: TRBV18; D: TRBD2; length: 21; DNA: TGTGCCAGCTCACCAAGGCCCCGACTAGCGGGGGGTGACCCTATTCAAGATACGCAGTATTTT; CDR3: CASSPRPRLAGGDPIQDTQYF
J: TRBJ2-3; V: TRBV9; D: -; length: 16; DNA: TGTGCCAGCAGCGTAGCCCTTTCGGGATACGGAGATACGCAGTATTTT; CDR3: CASSVALSGYGDTQYF
J: TRBJ2-1; V: TRBV9; D: TRBD2; length: 15; DNA: TGTGCCAGCAGCGTAGGTAGCGGGAGGGTCGATGAGCAGTTCTTC; CDR3: CASSVGSGRVDEQFF
J: TRBJ1-6; V: TRBV6-5; D: -; length: 15; DNA: TGTGCCAGCAGGGGGTCGACAGGCGTTTATTCACCCCTCCACTTT; CDR3: CASRGSTGVYSPLHF
J: TRBJ2-2; V: TRBV14; D: -; length: 15; DNA: TGTGCCAGCAGCCAAGTCGTGGCGGGAAACGGGGAGCTGTTTTTT; CDR3: CASSQVVAGNGELFF
J: TRBJ2-1; V: TRBV5-4; D: -; length: 17; DNA: TGTGCCAGCAGCCCCGAGGGCGGGGTCCTAACCCCAATTGAGCAGTTCTTC; CDR3: CASSPEGGVLTPIEQFF
J: TRBJ1-1; V: TRBV5-1; D: TRBD1; length: 18; DNA: TGCGCCAGCAGCTTGGTGGCCTCGGCCAGGGGGCTGGACACTGAAGCTTTCTTT; CDR3: CASSLVASARGLDTEAFF
J: TRBJ2-1; V: TRBV2; D: TRBD1; length: 15; DNA: TGTGCCAGCAAACTCGACAGGGACTCCTACAATGAGCAGTTCTTC; CDR3: CASKLDRDSYNEQFF
J: TRBJ2-4; V: TRBV7-9; D: -; length: 15; DNA: TGTGCCAGCAGCTTAGATGTCTCTGCCAAAAACATTCAGTACTTC; CDR3: CASSLDVSAKNIQYF
J: TRBJ1-5; V: TRBV28; D: -; length: 12; DNA: TGTGCCGCCTGGGCCGGGAGTCAGCCCCAGCATTTT; CDR3: CAAWAGSQPQHF
J: TRBJ2-2; V: TRBV9; D: -; length: 14; DNA: TGTGCCAGCAGCGCCTCTTCGAACACCGGGGAGCTGTTTTTT; CDR3: CASSASSNTGELFF
J: TRBJ1-5; V: TRBV19; D: -; length: 16; DNA: TGTGCCAGTAGTATCCGAGACAATAATAGCAATCAGCCCCAGCATTTT; CDR3: CASSIRDNNSNQPQHF
J: TRBJ2-2; V: TRBV7-2; D: TRBD2; length: 18; DNA: TGTGCCAGCAGCACTCGAGGCGGGACTAGCATGAACACCGGGGAGCTGTTTTTT; CDR3: CASSTRGGTSMNTGELFF
J: TRBJ1-2; V: TRBV27; D: -; length: 15; DNA: TGTGCCAGCAGTTTTAGTCCACAGAGCACCTATGGCTACACCTTC; CDR3: CASSFSPQSTYGYTF
J: TRBJ1-2; V: TRBV2; D: TRBD1; length: 13; DNA: TGTGCCAGCAGTCTGGACAGGGACTATGGCTACACCTTC; CDR3: CASSLDRDYGYTF
J: TRBJ1-1; V: TRBV19; D: -; length: 13; DNA: TGTGCCAGTAGTATGGTCAGGAACACTGAAGCTTTCTTT; CDR3: CASSMVRNTEAFF
J: TRBJ1-1; V: TRBV5-5; D: -; length: 12; DNA: TGTGCCACCCCGGACTGGAACACTGAAGCTTTCTTT; CDR3: CATPDWNTEAFF
J: TRBJ1-2; V: TRBV9; D: TRBD1; length: 14; DNA: TGTGCCAGCAGCGTTGGACAGGGGCTATATGGCTACACCTTC; CDR3: CASSVGQGLYGYTF
J: TRBJ1-5; V: TRBV10-3; D: -; length: 13; DNA: TGTGCCATCAGTGAGGGGGAGAATCAGCCCCAGCATTTT; CDR3: CAISEGENQPQHF
J: TRBJ1-1; V: TRBV5-1; D: TRBD1; length: 15; DNA: TGCGCCAGCAGCTTATCGGGGACAGGGAGTACTGAAGCTTTCTTT; CDR3: CASSLSGTGSTEAFF
J: TRBJ1-6; V: TRBV9; D: TRBD1; length: 15; DNA: TGTGCCAGCAGCCCGAGGGACAGGGGGGATTCACCCCTCCACTTT; CDR3: CASSPRDRGDSPLHF
J: TRBJ2-3; V: TRBV19; D: TRBD1; length: 15; DNA: TGTGCCAGTCGGGACAGGGGGCGGAGCACAGATACGCAGTATTTT; CDR3: CASRDRGRSTDTQYF
J: TRBJ2-1; V: TRBV28; D: -; length: 8; DNA: TGTGCCACTAATGAGCAGTTCTTC; CDR3: CATNEQFF
J: TRBJ1-4; V: TRBV27; D: TRBD1; length: 17; DNA: TGTGCCAGCAGTTCCATACTCGACAGGGCTGCTAATGAAAAACTGTTTTTT; CDR3: CASSSILDRAANEKLFF
J: TRBJ2-4; V: TRBV6-5; D: -; length: 14; DNA: TGTGCCAGCAGGAAAGACAGGCAATCGGACATTCAGTACTTC; CDR3: CASRKDRQSDIQYF